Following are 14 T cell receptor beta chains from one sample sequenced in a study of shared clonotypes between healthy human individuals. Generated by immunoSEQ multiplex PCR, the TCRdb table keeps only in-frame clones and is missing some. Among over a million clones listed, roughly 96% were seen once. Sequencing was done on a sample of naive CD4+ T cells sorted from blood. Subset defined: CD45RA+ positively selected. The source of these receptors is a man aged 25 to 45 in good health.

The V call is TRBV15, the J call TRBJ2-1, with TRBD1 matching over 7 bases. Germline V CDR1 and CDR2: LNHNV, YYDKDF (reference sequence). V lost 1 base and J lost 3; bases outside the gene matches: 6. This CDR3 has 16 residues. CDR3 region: CATSRAPRGNYNEQFF. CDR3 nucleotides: TGTGCCACCAGCAGAGCACCCAGGGGGAACTACAATGAGCAGTTCTTC. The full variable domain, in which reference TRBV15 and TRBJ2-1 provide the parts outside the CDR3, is DAMVIQNPRYQVTQFGKPVTLSCSQTLNHNVMYWYQQKSSQAPKLLFHYYDKDFNNEADTPDNFQSRRPNTSFCFLDIRSPGLGDTAMYLCATSRAPRGNYNEQFFGPGTRLTVL.

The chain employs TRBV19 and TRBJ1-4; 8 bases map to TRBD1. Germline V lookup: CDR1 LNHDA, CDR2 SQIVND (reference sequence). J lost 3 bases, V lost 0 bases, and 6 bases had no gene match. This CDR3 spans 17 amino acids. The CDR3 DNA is TGTGCCAGTAGTATAGAAACGGACAGGGCCTCTAATGAAAAACTGTTTTTT. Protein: CASSIETDRASNEKLFF.

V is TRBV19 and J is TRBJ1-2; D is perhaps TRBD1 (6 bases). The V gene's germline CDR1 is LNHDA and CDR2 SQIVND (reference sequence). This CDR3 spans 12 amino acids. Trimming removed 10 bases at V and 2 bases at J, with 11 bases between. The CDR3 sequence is CATKDRNYGYTF. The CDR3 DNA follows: TGTGCCACTAAAGACAGGAACTATGGCTACACCTTC.

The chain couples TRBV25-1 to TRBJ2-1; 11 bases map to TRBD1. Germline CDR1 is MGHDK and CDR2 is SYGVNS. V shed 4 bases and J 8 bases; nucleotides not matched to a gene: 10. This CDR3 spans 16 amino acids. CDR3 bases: TGTGCCAGCAGTGCAACCCCCGGGACAGGGGGTTATGAGCAGTTCTTC. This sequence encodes CASSATPGTGGYEQFF.

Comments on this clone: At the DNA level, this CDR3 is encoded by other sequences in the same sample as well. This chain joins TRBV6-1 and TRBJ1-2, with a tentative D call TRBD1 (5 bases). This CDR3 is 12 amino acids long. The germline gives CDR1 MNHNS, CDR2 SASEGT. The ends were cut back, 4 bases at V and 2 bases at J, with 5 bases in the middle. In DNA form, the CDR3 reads TGTGCCAGCAGTGCAGGGAACTATGGCTACACCTTC. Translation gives CASSAGNYGYTF.

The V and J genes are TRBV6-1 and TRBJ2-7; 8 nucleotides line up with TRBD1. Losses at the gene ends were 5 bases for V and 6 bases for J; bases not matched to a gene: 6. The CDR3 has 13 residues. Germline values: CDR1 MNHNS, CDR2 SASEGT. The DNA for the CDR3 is TGTGCCAGCAGTTTGGACAGGGCGGCCGAGCAGTACTTC. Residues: CASSLDRAAEQYF.

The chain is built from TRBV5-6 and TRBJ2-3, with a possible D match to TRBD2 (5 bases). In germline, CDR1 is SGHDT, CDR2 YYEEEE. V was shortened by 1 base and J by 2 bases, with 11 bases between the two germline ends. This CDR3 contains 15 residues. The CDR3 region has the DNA TGTGCCAGCAGCTTGAGAGGCCGGGACACAGATACGCAGTATTTT. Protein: CASSLRGRDTDTQYF.

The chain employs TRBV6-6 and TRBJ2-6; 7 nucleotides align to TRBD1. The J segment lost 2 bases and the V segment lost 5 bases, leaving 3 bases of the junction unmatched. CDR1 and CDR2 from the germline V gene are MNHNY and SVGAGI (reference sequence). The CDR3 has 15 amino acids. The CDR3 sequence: CASSLRGPGANVLTF. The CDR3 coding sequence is TGTGCCAGCAGTCTTAGGGGGCCTGGGGCCAACGTCCTGACTTTC.

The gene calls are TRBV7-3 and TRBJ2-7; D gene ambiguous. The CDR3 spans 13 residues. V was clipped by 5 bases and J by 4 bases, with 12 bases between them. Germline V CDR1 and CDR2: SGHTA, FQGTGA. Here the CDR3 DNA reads TGTGCCAGCAGCCCGGGCCCCGGGTACGAGCAGTACTTC. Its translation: CASSPGPGYEQYF.

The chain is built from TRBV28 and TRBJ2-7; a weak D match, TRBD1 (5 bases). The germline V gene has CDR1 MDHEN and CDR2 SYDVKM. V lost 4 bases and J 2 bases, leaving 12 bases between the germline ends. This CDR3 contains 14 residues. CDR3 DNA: TGTGCCAGCAGTTCTCCTCAGGGAACCTACGAGCAGTACTTC. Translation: CASSSPQGTYEQYF.

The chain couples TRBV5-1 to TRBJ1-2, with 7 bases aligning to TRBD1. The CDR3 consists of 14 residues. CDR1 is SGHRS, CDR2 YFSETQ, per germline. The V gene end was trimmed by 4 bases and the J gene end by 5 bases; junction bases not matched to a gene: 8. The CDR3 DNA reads TGCGCCAGCAGCCCGGGGACAGTATCGTATGGCTACACCTTC. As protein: CASSPGTVSYGYTF.

CDR3 protein: CASSLGQRGITDTQYF. In nucleotides, the CDR3 is TGTGCCAGCAGCTTAGGCCAGCGGGGGATCACAGATACGCAGTATTTT. The chain employs TRBV7-8 and TRBJ2-3; 8 bases line up with TRBD2. The germline V gene has CDR1 SGHVS and CDR2 FQNEAQ. The CDR3 covers 16 residues. Losses at the gene ends were 1 base for V and 2 bases for J; bases not matched to a gene: 5.

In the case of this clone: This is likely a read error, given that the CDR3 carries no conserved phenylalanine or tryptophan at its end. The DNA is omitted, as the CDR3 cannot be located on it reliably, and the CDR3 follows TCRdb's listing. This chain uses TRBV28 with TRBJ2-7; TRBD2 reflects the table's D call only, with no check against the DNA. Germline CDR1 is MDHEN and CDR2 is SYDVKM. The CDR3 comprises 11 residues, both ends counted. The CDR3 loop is CASSSASGRVL.

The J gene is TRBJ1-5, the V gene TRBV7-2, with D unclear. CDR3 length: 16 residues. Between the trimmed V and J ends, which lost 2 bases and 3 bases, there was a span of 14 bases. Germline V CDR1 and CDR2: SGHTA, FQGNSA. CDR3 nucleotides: TGTGCCAGCAGCTTAAGTTTAGGGAGATTCAATCAGCCCCAGCATTTT. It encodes CASSLSLGRFNQPQHF.